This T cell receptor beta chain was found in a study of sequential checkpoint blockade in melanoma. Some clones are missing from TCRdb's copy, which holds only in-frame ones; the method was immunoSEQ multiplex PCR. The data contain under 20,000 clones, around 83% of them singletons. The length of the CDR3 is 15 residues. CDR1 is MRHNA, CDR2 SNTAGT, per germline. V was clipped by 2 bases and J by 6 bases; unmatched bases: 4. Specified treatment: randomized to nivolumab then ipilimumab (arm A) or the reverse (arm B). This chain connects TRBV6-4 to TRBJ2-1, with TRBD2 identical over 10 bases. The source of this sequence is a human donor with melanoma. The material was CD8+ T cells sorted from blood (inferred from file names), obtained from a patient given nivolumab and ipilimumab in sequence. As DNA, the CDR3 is TGTGCCAGCAGTGACGGTCTAGCGGGAGTCAATGAGCAGTTCTTC. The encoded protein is CASSDGLAGVNEQFF.